A single T cell receptor (beta chain) is shown here with its context. The data derive from a study of blood T cell repertoires in COVID-19. Turning to the study itself: The analysed material was cDNA or gDNA that came from T cells, B-cell-depleted T cells, or PBMCs.

Sequenced by immunoSEQ multiplex PCR; TCRdb stores in-frame clones only, minus some. This table holds hundreds of thousands of clones, approximately 85% found once. Cohorts were based on clinical histories the participants reported. Trimming cost V 1 base and J 2 bases; bases outside gene matches: 5. The CDR3 extends over 16 amino acids. CDR1 is SGHVS, CDR2 FNYEAQ, per germline. The chain couples TRBV7-6 to TRBJ2-7, with 10 bases that match TRBD1. Sequenced material: PBMCs or T cells enriched from blood (not recorded which). This TCR was sampled from a woman in her 50s who had recovered from COVID-19. The CDR3 nucleotides are TGTGCCAGCAGCTTAGGGGGACAGGGGCCCCCCTACGAGCAGTACTTC. Protein sequence: CASSLGGQGPPYEQYF.